Given below is one T cell receptor beta chain in context. Its target is not known. TCRdb passed the RT-PCR reads through MiXCR, listing each CDR3 protein once. The repertoire consists of roughly 790,000 distinct CDR3 sequences, with 21% occurring once and the leading ten covering about 10%. The data stem from a study of response to subunit inactivated influenza vaccine. Overall study findings and caveats: Each seasonal influenza vaccination, the authors suggested, recruits few new T cells.

This CDR3 comprises 16 residues. Losses at the gene ends were 3 bases for V and 5 bases for J; bases not matched to a gene: 5. The germline gives CDR1 SGHNT, CDR2 YYREEE (reference sequence). This clonotype was obtained from a man over 45 who received an inactivated influenza vaccine. The gene calls are TRBV5-4 and TRBJ2-1; TRBD2 matches 13 bases. The specimen was PBMCs from blood, collected 5 days after vaccination. The CDR3 sequence is CASSWETSGGNNEQFF. CDR3 DNA: TGTGCCAGCAGCTGGGAGACTAGCGGGGGGAACAATGAGCAGTTCTTC.